This record covers a single T cell receptor beta chain. Its antigen has not been determined. The input lacks base qualities; no much larger clone sits a single base away. This specimen belongs to a study of blood T cell repertoires in COVID-19 (dated by TCRdb to 2020 to 2022). Looking at the study overall: Samples from collaborators originated in the United States, Italy and Spain and spanned both the acute and convalescent phases of COVID-19. Where available, HLA class I and class II types were taken from metadata supplied by the sample provider and were not determined by assay-based typing. The repertoires were released in a freely available public database meant as a resource for research on the immune response to SARS-CoV-2. Samples were obtained from the ongoing ImmuneRACE study (first 160 participants) and from 1,254 subjects provided by 6 global collaborators. The material from the prospective study consisted of cDNA or gDNA derived from T cells, B-cell-depleted T cells, or PBMCs. Nearly every sample came with metadata listing a de-identified subject ID, COVID-19 status, age in years and sex. The dataset comprised deeply sampled blood TCRbeta repertoires from subjects exposed to, actively infected with, or recovered from COVID-19. Overall study results and their limits: The amount of clinical and demographic metadata varied by source and participant and was provided uncurated.

V and J are truncated by 1 base and 5 bases respectively, leaving an intervening sequence of 12 bases. For CDR1 and CDR2, the germline V gene lists SGHVS and FQNEAQ. Reading from cysteine to phenylalanine, the CDR3 counts 15 amino acids. Only the CDR3 region is kept as DNA, spanning 45 bases read in frame from base 1. TCRbeta CDR3 regions were amplified from genomic DNA by means of the immunoSEQ Assay, a bias-controlled multiplex PCR. The study's own analysis went as follows. The number of nucleated cells in each sample was estimated by amplification of reference gene primers within the assay. To quantify the absolute abundance of each unique TCRbeta CDR3 rearrangement, sequence reads were collapsed and filtered. For each sample, productive Simpson clonality was calculated as the square root of Simpson's diversity index across productive rearrangements. Entries here come from immuneACCESS through TCRdb and include only in-frame sequences with V and J called. Some clones fail to appear in such tables; in the studies checked, an unresolved V gene covers under half of the shortfall, and the cause of the remainder is unknown. V, J and clone size are those of that table, while D and trimming were read from the DNA. Here the sample has about 150,000 clones; 85% to 90% occur a single time. The ten largest clones add up to roughly 0.58% of the sample.

In Seattle, one collaborating source enrolled patients while the infection was active and tracked those patients longitudinally over the course of disease. Collaborating institutions collected whole blood in K2EDTA tubes following their own protocols. For TCRbeta analysis, collaborator samples were shipped as frozen whole blood, as isolated PBMCs, or as DNA extracted from either sample type. The clonotype was recovered from a man in his sixties with COVID-19, enrolled during active disease. The V gene is TRBV7-8 and the J gene is TRBJ2-1; perhaps TRBD2 is the D gene, with 5 bases matching. Specimen: peripheral blood. The CDR3 region: CASSLVAGPDNEQFF. DNA sequence: TGTGCCAGCAGCTTAGTGGCGGGTCCAGACAATGAGCAGTTCTTC.